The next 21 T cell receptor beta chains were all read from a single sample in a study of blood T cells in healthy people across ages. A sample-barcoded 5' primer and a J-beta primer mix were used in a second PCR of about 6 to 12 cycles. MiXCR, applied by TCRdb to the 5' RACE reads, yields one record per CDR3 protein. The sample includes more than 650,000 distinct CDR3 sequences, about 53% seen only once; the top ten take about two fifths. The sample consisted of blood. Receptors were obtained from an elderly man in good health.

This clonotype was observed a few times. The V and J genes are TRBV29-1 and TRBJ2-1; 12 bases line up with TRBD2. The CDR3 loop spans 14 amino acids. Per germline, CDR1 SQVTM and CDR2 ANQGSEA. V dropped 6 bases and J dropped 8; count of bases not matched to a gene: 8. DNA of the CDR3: TGCAGCGTGGGGACTAGCGGGTATGGGGATGAGCAGTTCTTC. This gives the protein CSVGTSGYGDEQFF.

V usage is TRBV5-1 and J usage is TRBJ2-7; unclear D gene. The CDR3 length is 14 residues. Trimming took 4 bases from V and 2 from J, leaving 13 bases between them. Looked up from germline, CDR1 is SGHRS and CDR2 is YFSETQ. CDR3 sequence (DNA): TGCGCCAGCAGCCCCCGGGCTTCTGCCTACGAGCAGTACTTC. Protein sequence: CASSPRASAYEQYF.

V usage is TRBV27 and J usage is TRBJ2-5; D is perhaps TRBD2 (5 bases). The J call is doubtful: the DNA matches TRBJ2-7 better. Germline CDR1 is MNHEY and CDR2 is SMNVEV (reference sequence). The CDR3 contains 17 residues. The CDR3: CASSLSARLAMSYEQYF. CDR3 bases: TGTGCCAGCAGTTTATCTGCTCGGCTAGCTATGTCCTACGAGCAGTACTTC.

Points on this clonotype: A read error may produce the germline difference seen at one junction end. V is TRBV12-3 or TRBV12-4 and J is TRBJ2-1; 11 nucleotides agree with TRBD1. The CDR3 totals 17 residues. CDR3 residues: CASSLSGTGGSYDEQFF. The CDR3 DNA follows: TGTGCCAGCAGTTTAAGCGGGACAGGGGGTTCCTACGATGAGCAGTTCTTC.

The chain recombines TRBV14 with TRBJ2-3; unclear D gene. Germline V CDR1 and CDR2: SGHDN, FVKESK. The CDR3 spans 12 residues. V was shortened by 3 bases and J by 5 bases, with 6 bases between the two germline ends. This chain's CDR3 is CASSHTRDTQYF. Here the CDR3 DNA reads TGTGCCAGCAGCCATACACGAGATACGCAGTATTTT. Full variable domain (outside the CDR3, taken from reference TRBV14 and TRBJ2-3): EAGVTQFPSHSVIEKGQTVTLRCDPISGHDNLYWYRRVMGKEIKFLLHFVKESKQDESGMPNNRFLAERTGGTYSTLKVQPAELEDSGVYFCASSHTRDTQYFGPGTRLTVL.

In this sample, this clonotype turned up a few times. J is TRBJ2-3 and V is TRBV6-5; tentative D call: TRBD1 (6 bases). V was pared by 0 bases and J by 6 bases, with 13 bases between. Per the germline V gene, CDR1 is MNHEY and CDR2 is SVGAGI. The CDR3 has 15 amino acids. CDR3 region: CASSYSQGRGDTQYF. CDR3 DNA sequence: TGTGCCAGCAGTTACTCTCAGGGGCGCGGTGATACGCAGTATTTT.

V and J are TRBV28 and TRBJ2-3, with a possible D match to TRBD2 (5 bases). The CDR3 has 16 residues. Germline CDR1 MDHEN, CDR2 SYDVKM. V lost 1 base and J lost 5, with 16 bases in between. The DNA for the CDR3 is TGTGCCAGCAGTTTATCTCGTAAGCGGTTAGAAGATACGCAGTATTTT. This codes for CASSLSRKRLEDTQYF. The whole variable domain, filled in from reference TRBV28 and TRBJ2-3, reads DVKVTQSSRYLVKRTGEKVFLECVQDMDHENMFWYRQDPGLGLRLIYFSYDVKMKEKGDIPEGYSVSREKKERFSLILESASTNQTSMYLCASSLSRKRLEDTQYFGPGTRLTVL.

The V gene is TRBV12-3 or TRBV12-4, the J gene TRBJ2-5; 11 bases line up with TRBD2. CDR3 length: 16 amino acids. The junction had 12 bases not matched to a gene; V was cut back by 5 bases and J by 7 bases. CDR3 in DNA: TGTGCCAGCAGTGCCGCCGGGACTAGCGGTTTGAGGACCCAGTACTTC. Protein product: CASSAAGTSGLRTQYF.

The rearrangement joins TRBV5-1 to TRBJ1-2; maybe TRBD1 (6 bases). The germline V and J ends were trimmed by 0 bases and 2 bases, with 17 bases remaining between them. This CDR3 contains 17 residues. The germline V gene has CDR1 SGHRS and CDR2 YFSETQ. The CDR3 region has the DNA TGCGCCAGCAGCTTGGGACCCCGGGACACCCGGAACTATGGCTACACCTTC. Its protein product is CASSLGPRDTRNYGYTF.

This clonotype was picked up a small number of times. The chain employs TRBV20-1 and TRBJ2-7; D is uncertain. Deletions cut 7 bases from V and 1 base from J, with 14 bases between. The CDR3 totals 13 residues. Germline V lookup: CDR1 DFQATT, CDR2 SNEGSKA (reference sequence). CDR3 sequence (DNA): TGCAGTGGCAACGCCGACGGGTCCTACGAGCAGTACTTC. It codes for CSGNADGSYEQYF.

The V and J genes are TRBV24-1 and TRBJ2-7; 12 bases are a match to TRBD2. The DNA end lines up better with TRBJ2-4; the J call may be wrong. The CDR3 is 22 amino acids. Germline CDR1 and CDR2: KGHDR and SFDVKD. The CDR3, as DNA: TGTGCCACCAGTGATTTGCATGGGCTAGGCGTGACTAGCGGGAGAACCAAAAACATTCAGTACTTC. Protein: CATSDLHGLGVTSGRTKNIQYF.

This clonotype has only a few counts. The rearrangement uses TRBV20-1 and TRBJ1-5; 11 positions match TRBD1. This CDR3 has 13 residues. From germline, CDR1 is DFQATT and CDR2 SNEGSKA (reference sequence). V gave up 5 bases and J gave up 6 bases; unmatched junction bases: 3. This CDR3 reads CSAPGQGVQPQHF. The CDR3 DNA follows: TGCAGTGCTCCGGGACAGGGGGTTCAGCCCCAGCATTTT.

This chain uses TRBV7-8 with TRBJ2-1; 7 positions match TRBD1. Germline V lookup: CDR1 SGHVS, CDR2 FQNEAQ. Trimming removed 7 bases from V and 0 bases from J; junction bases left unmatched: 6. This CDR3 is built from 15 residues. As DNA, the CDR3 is TGTGCCAGCAAAGGACAGGTGAGCTCCTACAATGAGCAGTTCTTC. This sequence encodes CASKGQVSSYNEQFF.

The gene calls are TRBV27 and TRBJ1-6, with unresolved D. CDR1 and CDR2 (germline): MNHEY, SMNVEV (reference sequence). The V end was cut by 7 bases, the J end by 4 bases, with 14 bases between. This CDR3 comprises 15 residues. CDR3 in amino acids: CASNLNGGYNSPLHF. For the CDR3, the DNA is TGTGCCAGCAATCTGAACGGCGGATATAATTCACCCCTCCACTTT.

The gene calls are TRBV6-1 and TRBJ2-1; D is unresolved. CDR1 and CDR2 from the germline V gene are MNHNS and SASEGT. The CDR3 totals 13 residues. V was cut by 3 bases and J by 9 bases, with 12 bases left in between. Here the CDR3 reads CASSERWGSEQFF. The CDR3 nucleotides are TGTGCCAGCAGTGAGAGGTGGGGTAGTGAGCAGTTCTTC.

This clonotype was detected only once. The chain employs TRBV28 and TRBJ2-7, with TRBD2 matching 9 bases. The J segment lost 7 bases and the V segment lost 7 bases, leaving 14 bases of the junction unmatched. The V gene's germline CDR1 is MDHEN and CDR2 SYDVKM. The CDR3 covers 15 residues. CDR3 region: CASTLPGLATGEQYF. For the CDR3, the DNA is TGTGCCAGCACCCTTCCGGGACTAGCAACCGGAGAGCAGTACTTC.

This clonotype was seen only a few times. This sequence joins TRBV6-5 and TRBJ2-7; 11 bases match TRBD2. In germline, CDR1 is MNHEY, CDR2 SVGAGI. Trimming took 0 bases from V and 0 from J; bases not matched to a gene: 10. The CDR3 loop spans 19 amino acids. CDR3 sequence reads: CASSYSLQGTSGSSYEQYF. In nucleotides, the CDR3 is TGTGCCAGCAGTTACTCATTGCAGGGTACTAGCGGGAGCTCCTACGAGCAGTACTTC.

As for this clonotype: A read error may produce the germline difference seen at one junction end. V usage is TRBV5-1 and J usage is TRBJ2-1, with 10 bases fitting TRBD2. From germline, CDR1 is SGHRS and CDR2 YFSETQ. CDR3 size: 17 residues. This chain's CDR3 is CAGSGGTSASSYNEQFF. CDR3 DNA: TGCGCCGGCAGCGGCGGGACTAGCGCGAGCTCCTACAATGAGCAGTTCTTC.

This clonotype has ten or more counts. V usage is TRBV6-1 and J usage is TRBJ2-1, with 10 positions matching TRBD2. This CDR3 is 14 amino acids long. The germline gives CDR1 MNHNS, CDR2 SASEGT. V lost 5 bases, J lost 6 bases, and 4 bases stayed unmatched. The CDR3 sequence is CASSQREGPNEQFF. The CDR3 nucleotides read TGTGCCAGCAGTCAGCGGGAGGGCCCCAATGAGCAGTTCTTC.

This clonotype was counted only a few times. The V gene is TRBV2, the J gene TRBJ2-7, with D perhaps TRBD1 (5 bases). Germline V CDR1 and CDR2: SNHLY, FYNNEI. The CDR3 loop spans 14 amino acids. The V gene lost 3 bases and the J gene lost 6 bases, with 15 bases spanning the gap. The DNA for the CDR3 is TGTGCCAGCAGTGATTGGGGCAGGGAATTCGAGCAGTACTTC. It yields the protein CASSDWGREFEQYF.

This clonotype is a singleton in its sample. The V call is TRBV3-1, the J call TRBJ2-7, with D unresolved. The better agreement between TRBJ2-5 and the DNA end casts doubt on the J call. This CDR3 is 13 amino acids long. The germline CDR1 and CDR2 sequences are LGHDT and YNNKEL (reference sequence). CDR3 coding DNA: TGTGCCAGCAGCCTGGAGAGCGCAGGGACCCAGTACTTC. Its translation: CASSLESAGTQYF.